This T cell receptor (beta chain) was documented in a study of blood T cell repertoires in COVID-19. This clone was observed a few times. CDR1 and CDR2 (germline): LGHNA, YSLEER. The germline V and J ends were trimmed by 0 bases and 0 bases, with 20 bases remaining between them. The CDR3 spans 19 residues. Methods used by the authors: Amplifying reference gene primers gave estimates of nucleated cell counts. Some clones are missing from TCRdb's copy, which holds only in-frame ones; the method was immunoSEQ multiplex PCR. The V and J calls and clone size were taken over from that table, and D and trimming were inferred from the DNA. In the table there are 350,000 to 450,000 clones, about nine tenths of which are singletons.

Source material: PBMCs or T cells enriched from blood (not recorded which). This TCR was sampled from a woman in her 40s who had been exposed to COVID-19. The rearrangement links TRBV4-3 to TRBJ1-1, with a possible D match to TRBD1 (6 bases). CDR3 residues: CASSQDSRGGLGMNTEAFF. The CDR3 DNA reads as TGCGCCAGCAGCCAAGATTCTAGGGGGGGCCTGGGGATGAACACTGAAGCTTTCTTT.